A selection of T cell receptor beta chains follows, all from one sample in a study of blood T cell repertoires in COVID-19. Only in-frame clones appear in the TCRdb table, and some are missing; sequencing was by immunoSEQ multiplex PCR. The data hold 60,000 to 95,000 clones, with roughly nine tenths observed a single time. Sequencing used peripheral blood. These TCRs come from a woman older than 75 with active or convalescent COVID-19. CDR3s include the opening cysteine and the closing phenylalanine or tryptophan. The D gene is left open where the match is weak. Not every row has a clone size; where given, it reads once, few, many or a size class.

J gene	clone size	V gene	D gene	CDR3 protein	CDR3 DNA
TRBJ2-7	once	TRBV7-2	NA	CASSSGTPSSYEQYF	TGTGCCAGCAGCTCCGGGACTCCGAGCTCCTACGAGCAGTACTTC
TRBJ1-2	NA	TRBV24-1	NA	CATSDGGVYGYTF	TGTGCCACCAGTGATGGGGGCGTCTATGGCTACACCTTC
TRBJ1-5	NA	TRBV28	NA	CASTQSNQPQHF	TGTGCCAGCACGCAGAGCAATCAGCCCCAGCATTTT
TRBJ1-1	NA	TRBV4-1	NA	CASRPGGRGMNTEAFF	TGCGCCAGCAGACCGGGGGGGCGGGGAATGAACACTGAAGCTTTCTTT
TRBJ1-2	NA	TRBV9	TRBD1	CASSPGQGAKGYTF	TGTGCCAGCAGCCCCGGACAGGGGGCGAAAGGCTACACCTTC
TRBJ2-1	NA	TRBV27	TRBD2	CASSSLAGGHNEQFF	TGTGCCAGCAGTTCCCTAGCGGGGGGGCACAATGAGCAGTTCTTC
TRBJ1-6	NA	TRBV6-5	NA	CASSFGVSPLHF	TGTGCCAGCAGTTTCGGTGTTTCACCCCTCCACTTT
TRBJ1-1	NA	TRBV6-2/TRBV6-3	NA	CASSYRGAGANTEAFF	TGTGCCAGCAGTTACAGGGGTGCAGGGGCTAACACTGAAGCTTTCTTT
TRBJ2-2	once	TRBV28	NA	CASSTQRSTGELFF	TGTGCCAGCAGTACACAGAGAAGCACCGGGGAGCTGTTTTTT
TRBJ2-7	NA	TRBV29-1	NA	CSVGRPGFSYEQYF	TGCAGCGTGGGGAGGCCAGGGTTCTCCTACGAGCAGTACTTC
TRBJ2-7	NA	TRBV7-2	NA	CASSTGLGGYEQYF	TGTGCCAGCAGTACGGGGTTAGGGGGTTACGAGCAGTACTTC
TRBJ2-3	NA	TRBV7-6	NA	CASSSFSGNTDTQYF	TGTGCCAGCAGCTCGTTTAGCGGTAACACAGATACGCAGTATTTT
TRBJ1-1	NA	TRBV4-1	NA	CASSQDRLTLRTEAFF	TGCGCCAGCAGCCAAGATAGGTTGACATTAAGGACTGAAGCTTTCTTT
TRBJ1-3	NA	TRBV6-5	NA	CASILYRDSGNTIYF	TGTGCCAGCATCCTTTACAGGGACTCTGGAAACACCATATATTTT
TRBJ1-2	NA	TRBV4-1	NA	CASSQAASGPYGYTF	TGCGCCAGCAGCCAGGCAGCTTCAGGCCCCTATGGCTACACCTTC
TRBJ1-3	NA	TRBV5-5	NA	CASSLYSGNTIYF	TGTGCCAGCAGCTTATACTCTGGAAACACCATATATTTT
TRBJ1-5	NA	TRBV7-6	NA	CASSPGRVSNQPQHF	TGTGCCAGCAGCCCGGGGAGGGTAAGCAATCAGCCCCAGCATTTT
TRBJ2-1	NA	TRBV2	TRBD1	CASSEKQGKYNEQFF	TGTGCCAGCAGTGAAAAACAGGGGAAATACAATGAGCAGTTCTTC
TRBJ1-1	NA	TRBV7-2	NA	CASSLDTEAFF	TGTGCCAGCAGCTTAGACACCGAAGCTTTCTTT
TRBJ1-6	NA	TRBV5-4	TRBD1	CASSLGARDRFSPLHF	TGTGCCAGCAGCTTGGGAGCCCGGGACAGGTTCTCACCCCTCCACTTT
TRBJ1-5	NA	TRBV30	NA	CAWSEGGRGRQPQHF	TGTGCCTGGAGCGAAGGAGGCAGAGGAAGGCAGCCCCAGCATTTT
TRBJ1-1	NA	TRBV7-3	NA	CASSPLRGAEAFF	TGTGCCAGCAGCCCGCTACGTGGGGCAGAAGCTTTCTTT
TRBJ2-5	NA	TRBV3-1/TRBV3-2	TRBD2	CASSQEGSGGTQYF	TGTGCCAGCAGCCAAGAGGGTAGCGGGGGGACCCAGTACTTC
TRBJ1-1	NA	TRBV15	NA	CATSRDLRGAFF	TGTGCCACCAGCAGAGATCTAAGGGGAGCTTTCTTT
TRBJ2-2	NA	TRBV9	NA	CASSVPSGGGTGELFF	TGTGCCAGCAGCGTACCATCGGGGGGCGGCACCGGGGAGCTGTTTTTT
TRBJ1-4	few	TRBV10-3	NA	CAISEGGGGEEKLFF	TGTGCCATCAGTGAAGGTGGAGGGGGGGAAGAAAAACTGTTTTTT
TRBJ2-7	NA	TRBV27	TRBD2	CASSPFGGAYEQYF	TGTGCCAGCAGTCCTTTCGGGGGGGCCTACGAGCAGTACTTC
TRBJ1-6	NA	TRBV4-3	TRBD1	CASSQGQGENSPLHF	TGCGCCAGCAGCCAGGGACAGGGTGAGAATTCACCCCTCCACTTT
TRBJ1-2	once	TRBV24-1	NA	CATSDPGGVIF	TGTGCCACCAGTGATCCCGGTGGAGTCATTTTC
TRBJ1-1	NA	TRBV15	NA	CATSSLGGPEAFF	TGTGCCACCAGCAGTTTAGGGGGACCTGAAGCTTTCTTT
TRBJ1-2	NA	TRBV5-1	NA	CASSWGPNYGYTF	TGCGCCAGCAGCTGGGGCCCTAACTATGGCTACACCTTC